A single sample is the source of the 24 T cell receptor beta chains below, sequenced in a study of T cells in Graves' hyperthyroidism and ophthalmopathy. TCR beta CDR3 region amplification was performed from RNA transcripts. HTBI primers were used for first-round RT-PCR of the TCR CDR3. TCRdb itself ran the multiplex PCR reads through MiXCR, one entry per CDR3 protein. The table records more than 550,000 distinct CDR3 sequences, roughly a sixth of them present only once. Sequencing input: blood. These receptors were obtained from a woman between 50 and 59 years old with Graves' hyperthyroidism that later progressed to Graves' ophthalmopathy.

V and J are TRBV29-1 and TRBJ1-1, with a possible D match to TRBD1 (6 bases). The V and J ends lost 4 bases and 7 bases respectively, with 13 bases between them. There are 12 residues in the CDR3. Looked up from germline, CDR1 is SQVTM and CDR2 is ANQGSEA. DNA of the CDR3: TGCAGCGTTGGGTCAGGGGAGGTTGAAGCTTTCTTT. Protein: CSVGSGEVEAFF. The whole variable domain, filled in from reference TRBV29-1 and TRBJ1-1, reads SAVISQKPSRDICQRGTSLTIQCQVDSQVTMMFWYRQQPGQSLTLIATANQGSEATYESGFVIDKFPISRPNLTFSTLTVSNMSPEDSSIYLCSVGSGEVEAFFGQGTRLTVV.

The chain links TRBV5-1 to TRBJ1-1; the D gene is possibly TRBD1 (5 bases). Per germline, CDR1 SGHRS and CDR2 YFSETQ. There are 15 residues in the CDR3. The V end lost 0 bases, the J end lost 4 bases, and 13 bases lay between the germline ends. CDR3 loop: CASSLEAVGGTEAFF. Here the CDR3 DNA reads TGCGCCAGCAGCTTGGAAGCCGTGGGGGGCACTGAAGCTTTCTTT.

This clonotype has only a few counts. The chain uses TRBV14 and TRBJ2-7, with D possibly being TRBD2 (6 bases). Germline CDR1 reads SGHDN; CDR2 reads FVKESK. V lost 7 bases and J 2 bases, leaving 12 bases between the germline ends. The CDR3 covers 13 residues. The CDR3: CASNRDSAYEQYF. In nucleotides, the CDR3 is TGTGCCAGCAACCGGGACTCCGCCTACGAGCAGTACTTC.

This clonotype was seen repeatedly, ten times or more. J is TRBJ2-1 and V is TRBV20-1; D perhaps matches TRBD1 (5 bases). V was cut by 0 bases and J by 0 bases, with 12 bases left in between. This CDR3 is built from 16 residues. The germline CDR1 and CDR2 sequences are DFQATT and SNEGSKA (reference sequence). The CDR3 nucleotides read TGCAGTGCTAGAGATCTCCGGCAGGGCTCCTACAATGAGCAGTTCTTC. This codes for CSARDLRQGSYNEQFF.

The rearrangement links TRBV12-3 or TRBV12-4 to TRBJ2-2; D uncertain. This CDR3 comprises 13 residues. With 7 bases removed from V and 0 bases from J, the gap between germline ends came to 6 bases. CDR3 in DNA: TGTGCCAGCACCCCTTCGAACACCGGGGAGCTGTTTTTT. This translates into CASTPSNTGELFF.

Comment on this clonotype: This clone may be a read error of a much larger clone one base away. CDR3 sequence reads: CAWSVGGATTSEQYF. CDR3 nucleotide sequence: TGTGCCTGGAGTGTAGGGGGGGCTACGACATCCGAGCAGTACTTC. The chain links TRBV30 to TRBJ2-7; a weak D match, TRBD2 (7 bases). There are 15 residues in the CDR3. Germline V gene sequence: CDR1 GTSNPN, CDR2 SVGIG (reference sequence). Between the trimmed V and J ends, which lost 0 bases and 6 bases, there was a span of 18 bases.

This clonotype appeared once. DNA for the CDR3: TGTGCCAGCAGTTCCCAGACAGCTTACTATGGCTACACCTTC. It encodes CASSSQTAYYGYTF. J is TRBJ1-2 and V is TRBV12-3 or TRBV12-4; the D gene is possibly TRBD1 (5 bases). The CDR3 extends over 14 amino acids. Trimming removed 4 bases at V and 3 bases at J, with 12 bases between.

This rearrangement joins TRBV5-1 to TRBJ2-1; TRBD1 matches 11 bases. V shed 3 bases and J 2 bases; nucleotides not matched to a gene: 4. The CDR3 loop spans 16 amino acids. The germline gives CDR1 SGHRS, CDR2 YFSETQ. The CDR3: CASSWRTGGAYNEQFF. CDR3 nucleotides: TGCGCCAGCAGCTGGCGGACAGGGGGCGCCTACAATGAGCAGTTCTTC.

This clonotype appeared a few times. The CDR3 nucleotides are TGTGCCAGCAGCTTAGGGGTTTTAAGGGAGACCCAGTACTTC. It codes for CASSLGVLRETQYF. This chain connects TRBV7-8 to TRBJ2-5; D unclear. V dropped 1 base and J dropped 5 bases, with 11 bases sitting between them. Germline-derived CDR1 and CDR2 are SGHVS and FQNEAQ. The CDR3 runs 14 residues.

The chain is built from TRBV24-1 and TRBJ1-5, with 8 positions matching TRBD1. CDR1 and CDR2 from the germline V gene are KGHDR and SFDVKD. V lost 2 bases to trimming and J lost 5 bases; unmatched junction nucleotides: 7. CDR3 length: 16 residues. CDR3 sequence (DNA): TGTGCCACCAGTGATTCCCGGGACAGGCAGGATCAGCCCCAGCATTTT. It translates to CATSDSRDRQDQPQHF.

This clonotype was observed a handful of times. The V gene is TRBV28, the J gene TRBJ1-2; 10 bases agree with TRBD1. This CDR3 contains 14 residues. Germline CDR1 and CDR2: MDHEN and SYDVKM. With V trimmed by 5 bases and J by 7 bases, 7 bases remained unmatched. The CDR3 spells CASSQTGGDGGYTF. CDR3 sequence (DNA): TGTGCCAGCAGTCAGACAGGGGGCGACGGTGGCTACACCTTC.

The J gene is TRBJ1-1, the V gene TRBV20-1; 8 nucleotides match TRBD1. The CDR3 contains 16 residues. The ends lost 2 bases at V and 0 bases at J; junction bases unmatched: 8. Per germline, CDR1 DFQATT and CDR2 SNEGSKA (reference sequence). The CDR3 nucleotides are TGCAGTGCTAGACCAGGGGGCAACATAGTGAACACTGAAGCTTTCTTT. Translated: CSARPGGNIVNTEAFF.

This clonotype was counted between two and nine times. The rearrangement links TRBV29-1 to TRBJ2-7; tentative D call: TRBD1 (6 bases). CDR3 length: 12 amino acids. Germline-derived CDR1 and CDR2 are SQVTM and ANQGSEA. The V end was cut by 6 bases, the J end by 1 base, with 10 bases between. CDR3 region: CSVRQESYEQYF. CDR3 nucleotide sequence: TGCAGCGTCCGACAGGAGTCCTACGAGCAGTACTTC.

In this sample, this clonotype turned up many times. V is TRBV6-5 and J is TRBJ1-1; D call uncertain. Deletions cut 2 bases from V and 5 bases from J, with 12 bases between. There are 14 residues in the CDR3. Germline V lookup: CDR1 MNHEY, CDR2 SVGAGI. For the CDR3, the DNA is TGTGCCAGCAGTTACGTGGGATCAAGGACTGAAGCTTTCTTT. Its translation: CASSYVGSRTEAFF.

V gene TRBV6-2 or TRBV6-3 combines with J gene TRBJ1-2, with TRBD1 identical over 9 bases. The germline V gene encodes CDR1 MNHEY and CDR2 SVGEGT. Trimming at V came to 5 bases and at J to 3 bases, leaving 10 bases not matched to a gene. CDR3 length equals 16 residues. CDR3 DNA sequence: TGTGCCAGCAGTCCTAGTCCGGGACAGGGAGACTATGGCTACACCTTC. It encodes CASSPSPGQGDYGYTF.

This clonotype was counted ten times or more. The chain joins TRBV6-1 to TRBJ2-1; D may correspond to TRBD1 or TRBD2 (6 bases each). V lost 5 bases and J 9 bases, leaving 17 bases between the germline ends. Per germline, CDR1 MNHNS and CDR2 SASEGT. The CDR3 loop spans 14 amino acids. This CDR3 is CASSKQGLPTEQFF. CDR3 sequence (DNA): TGTGCCAGCAGTAAACAGGGACTTCCTACTGAGCAGTTCTTC.

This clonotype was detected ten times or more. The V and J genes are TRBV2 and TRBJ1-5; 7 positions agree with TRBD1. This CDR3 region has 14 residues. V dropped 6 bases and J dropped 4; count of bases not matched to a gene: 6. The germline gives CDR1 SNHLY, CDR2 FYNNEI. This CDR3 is CASRRGQANQPQHF. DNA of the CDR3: TGTGCCAGCAGGAGAGGACAGGCGAATCAGCCCCAGCATTTT.

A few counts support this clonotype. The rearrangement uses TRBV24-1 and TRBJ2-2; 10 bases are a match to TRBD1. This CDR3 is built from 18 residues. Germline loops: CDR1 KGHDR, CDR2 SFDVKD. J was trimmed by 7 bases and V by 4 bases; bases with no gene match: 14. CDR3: CATSDRRPRQGAGGELFF. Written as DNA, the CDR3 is TGTGCCACCAGTGACCGTAGGCCGAGACAGGGGGCCGGCGGGGAGCTGTTTTTT.

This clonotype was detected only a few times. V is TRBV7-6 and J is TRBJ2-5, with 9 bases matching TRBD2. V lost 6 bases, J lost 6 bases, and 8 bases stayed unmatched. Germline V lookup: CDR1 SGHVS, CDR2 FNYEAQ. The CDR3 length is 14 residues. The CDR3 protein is CASSYSSGAQTQYF. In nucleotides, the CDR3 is TGTGCCAGCAGTTATTCTAGCGGGGCACAGACCCAGTACTTC.

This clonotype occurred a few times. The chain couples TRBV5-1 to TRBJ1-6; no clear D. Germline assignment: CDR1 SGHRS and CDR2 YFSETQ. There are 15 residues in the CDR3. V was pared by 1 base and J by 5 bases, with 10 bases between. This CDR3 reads CASSLTRRDNSPLHF. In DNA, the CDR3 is TGCGCCAGCAGCTTGACTAGACGTGATAATTCACCCCTCCACTTT.

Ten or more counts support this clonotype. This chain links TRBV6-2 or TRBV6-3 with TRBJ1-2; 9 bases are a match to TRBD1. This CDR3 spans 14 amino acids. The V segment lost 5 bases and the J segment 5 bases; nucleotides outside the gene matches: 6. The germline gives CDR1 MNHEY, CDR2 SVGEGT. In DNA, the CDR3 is TGTGCCAGCAGTATCCCGGGACAGGGTTATGGCTACACCTTC. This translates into CASSIPGQGYGYTF.

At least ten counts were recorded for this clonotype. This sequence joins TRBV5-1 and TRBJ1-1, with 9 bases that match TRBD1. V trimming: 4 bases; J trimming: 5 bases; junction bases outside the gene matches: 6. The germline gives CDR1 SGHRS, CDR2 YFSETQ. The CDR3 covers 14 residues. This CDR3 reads CASSPRTGVTEAFF. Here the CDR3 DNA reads TGCGCCAGCAGCCCGCGGACAGGGGTGACTGAAGCTTTCTTT.

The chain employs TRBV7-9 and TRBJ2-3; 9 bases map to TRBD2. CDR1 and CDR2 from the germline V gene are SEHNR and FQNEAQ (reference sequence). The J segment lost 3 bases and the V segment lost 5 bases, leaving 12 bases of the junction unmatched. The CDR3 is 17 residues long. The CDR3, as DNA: TGTGCCAGCAGCCCCACTCGCCTAGCGGGGAGAACAGATACGCAGTATTTT. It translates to CASSPTRLAGRTDTQYF. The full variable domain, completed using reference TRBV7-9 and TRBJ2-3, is DTGVSQNPRHKITKRGQNVTFRCDPISEHNRLYWYRQTLGQGPEFLTYFQNEAQLEKSRLLSDRFSAERPKGSFSTLEIQRTEQGDSAMYLCASSPTRLAGRTDTQYFGPGTRLTVL.

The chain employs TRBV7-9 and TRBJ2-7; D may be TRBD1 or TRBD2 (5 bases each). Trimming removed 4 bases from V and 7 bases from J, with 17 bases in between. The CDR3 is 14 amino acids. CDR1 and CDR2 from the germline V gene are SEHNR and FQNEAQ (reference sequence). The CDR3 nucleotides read TGTGCCAGCAGCTCCCAGGGAGTTTCTACGGAGCAGTACTTC. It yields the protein CASSSQGVSTEQYF.